Each of the 14 T cell receptor beta chains below was sequenced from the same sample in a study of shared clonotypes between healthy human individuals. The table came from immunoSEQ multiplex PCR; TCRdb's copy has only in-frame clones and leaves some out. This sample yields fewer than 850,000 clones, of which roughly 91% are seen a single time; about 34% belongs to the top ten. The sequenced material came from memory CD8+ T cells from PBMCs. The subset denotes: CD45RO+ cells pooled with CCR7-negative TemRA cells. Source of these receptors: a man between 18 and 29 years old in good health. Some clones in this sample may be carry-over from other donors' samples.

The chain combines TRBV9 with TRBJ2-1; D unclear. This CDR3 is 13 amino acids long. Germline CDR1 is SGDLS and CDR2 is YYNGEE. V dropped 2 bases and J dropped 9 bases, with 12 bases sitting between them. CDR3 residues: CASSVGSPGEQFF. CDR3 in DNA: TGTGCCAGCAGCGTCGGTAGCCCAGGTGAGCAGTTCTTC.

The chain uses TRBV15 and TRBJ2-7, with a weak D call TRBD2 (6 bases). The CDR3 is 16 residues long. The V end lost 0 bases, the J end lost 2 bases, and 14 bases lay between the germline ends. The germline V gene encodes CDR1 LNHNV and CDR2 YYDKDF (reference sequence). The CDR3 is CATSRERETGAYEQYF. CDR3 nucleotides: TGTGCCACCAGCAGAGAGCGGGAAACGGGAGCCTACGAGCAGTACTTC.

The chain joins TRBV10-3 to TRBJ2-7; D is possibly TRBD2 (6 bases). From germline, CDR1 is ENHRY and CDR2 SYGVKD. Trimming removed 8 bases at V and 6 bases at J, with 23 bases between. The CDR3 runs to 15 residues. This CDR3 is CAILGSGGEVGEQYF. The DNA of the CDR3 is TGTGCCATCCTGGGTTCGGGCGGGGAGGTGGGCGAGCAGTACTTC.

This clone has a handful of counts. CDR3 amino acids: CASSLGPGTSSYEQYF. CDR3 sequence (DNA): TGTGCCAGCAGCTTAGGGCCAGGGACATCCTCCTACGAGCAGTACTTC. The chain has TRBV11-2 and TRBJ2-7; weak D call: TRBD1 (6 bases). Germline V lookup: CDR1 SGHAT, CDR2 FQNNGV. The V gene lost 1 base and the J gene lost 0 bases, with 13 bases spanning the gap. This CDR3 spans 16 amino acids.

The rearrangement uses TRBV6-1 and TRBJ2-7; 7 bases fit TRBD2. Germline trimming cut 8 bases from V and 3 bases from J; bases unmatched to any gene: 7. Germline CDR1 is MNHNS and CDR2 is SASEGT. This CDR3 region has 13 residues. The CDR3 here is CASSAGAGYEQYF. The CDR3 DNA reads as TGTGCCAGCTCTGCGGGAGCGGGCTACGAGCAGTACTTC.

The chain combines TRBV19 with TRBJ2-7; D remains unclear. The ends were cut back, 10 bases at V and 3 bases at J, with 4 bases in the middle. From germline, CDR1 is LNHDA and CDR2 SQIVND (reference sequence). The CDR3 runs to 9 residues. CDR3 sequence (DNA): TGTGCCAATGACTACGAGCAGTACTTC. It encodes CANDYEQYF. Looking up the rest from reference TRBV19 and TRBJ2-7 gives the full variable domain: DGGITQSPKYLFRKEGQNVTLSCEQNLNHDAMYWYRQDPGQGLRLIYYSQIVNDFQKGDIAEGYSVSREKKESFPLTVTSAQKNPTAFYLCANDYEQYFGPGTRLTVT.

The J gene is TRBJ2-1, the V gene TRBV7-6; TRBD2 matches at 10 bases. V lost 4 bases to trimming and J lost 3 bases; unmatched junction nucleotides: 18. The germline V gene has CDR1 SGHVS and CDR2 FNYEAQ. This CDR3 has 20 amino acids. CDR3 nucleotide sequence: TGTGCCAGCAGCTCGCTACGAGCGGGAGGGCACGCTGAAGACTACAATGAGCAGTTCTTC. It encodes CASSSLRAGGHAEDYNEQFF.

This clone occurred a few times. This chain joins TRBV28 and TRBJ1-2, with 12 bases that match TRBD1. Germline CDR1 MDHEN, CDR2 SYDVKM. Trimming removed 2 bases from V and 6 bases from J; junction bases left unmatched: 4. This CDR3 has 15 residues. The CDR3: CASSLTGTGGDGYTF. Written as DNA, the CDR3 is TGTGCCAGCAGTTTAACCGGGACAGGGGGCGATGGCTACACCTTC.

The chain couples TRBV28 to TRBJ2-1; TRBD2 agrees at 8 bases. After removal of 3 bases from V and 7 bases from J, the junction contained 5 bases not matched to a gene. The germline gives CDR1 MDHEN, CDR2 SYDVKM. The length of the CDR3 is 14 residues. The CDR3 DNA follows: TGTGCCAGCAGTTTGACGGGAGGGCCGAATGAGCAGTTCTTC. Protein sequence: CASSLTGGPNEQFF.

The CDR3 reads CATSRDSGRATDTQYF. The CDR3 DNA reads TGTGCCACCAGCAGGGACAGCGGGAGGGCCACAGATACGCAGTATTTT. The chain links TRBV15 to TRBJ2-3; 10 bases fit TRBD2. Trimming cost V 3 bases and J 2 bases; bases outside gene matches: 5. Germline V lookup: CDR1 LNHNV, CDR2 YYDKDF (reference sequence). The CDR3 loop spans 16 amino acids. Full variable domain (remainder filled in from reference TRBV15 and TRBJ2-3): DAMVIQNPRYQVTQFGKPVTLSCSQTLNHNVMYWYQQKSSQAPKLLFHYYDKDFNNEADTPDNFQSRRPNTSFCFLDIRSPGLGDTAMYLCATSRDSGRATDTQYFGPGTRLTVL.

The gene calls are TRBV5-1 and TRBJ1-3, with a tentative D call TRBD1 (6 bases). The germline V gene encodes CDR1 SGHRS and CDR2 YFSETQ. The CDR3 covers 17 residues. Between the trimmed V and J ends, which lost 4 bases and 0 bases, there was a span of 17 bases. Here the CDR3 DNA reads TGCGCCAGCAGCCTGGAGGGGGTACCCATCTCTGGAAACACCATATATTTT. Its translation: CASSLEGVPISGNTIYF.

The V and J genes are TRBV19 and TRBJ2-1; no reliable D call. The CDR3 covers 12 residues. The V gene's germline CDR1 is LNHDA and CDR2 SQIVND (reference sequence). Trimming left V 3 bases short and J 8 bases short, with 8 bases between. CDR3 in DNA: TGTGCCAGTAGTATTTGGTGGGATGAGCAGTTCTTC. This codes for CASSIWWDEQFF. Based on the CDR3 plus reference TRBV19 and TRBJ2-1, the full variable domain is DGGITQSPKYLFRKEGQNVTLSCEQNLNHDAMYWYRQDPGQGLRLIYYSQIVNDFQKGDIAEGYSVSREKKESFPLTVTSAQKNPTAFYLCASSIWWDEQFFGPGTRLTVL.

The rearrangement links TRBV19 to TRBJ2-1; 7 nucleotides agree with TRBD1. This CDR3 has 15 residues. Germline assignment: CDR1 LNHDA and CDR2 SQIVND (reference sequence). V shed 6 bases, J shed 2 bases, and the junction held 7 bases outside the gene matches. This CDR3 is CASSLLGQPYNEQFF. The CDR3, as DNA: TGTGCCAGTAGCCTTTTGGGACAGCCCTACAATGAGCAGTTCTTC.

V and J are TRBV5-1 and TRBJ2-7, with TRBD1 identical over 7 bases. Germline lookup yields CDR1 SGHRS and CDR2 YFSETQ. The length of the CDR3 is 14 residues. The V gene end was trimmed by 1 base and the J gene end by 7 bases; junction bases not matched to a gene: 8. CDR3 sequence (DNA): TGCGCCAGCAGCTTGATACAGGGGAATGGTGAGCAGTACTTC. Translated: CASSLIQGNGEQYF. The whole variable domain, filled in from reference TRBV5-1 and TRBJ2-7, reads KAGVTQTPRYLIKTRGQQVTLSCSPISGHRSVSWYQQTPGQGLQFLFEYFSETQRNKGNFPGRFSGRQFSNSRSEMNVSTLELGDSALYLCASSLIQGNGEQYFGPGTRLTVT.